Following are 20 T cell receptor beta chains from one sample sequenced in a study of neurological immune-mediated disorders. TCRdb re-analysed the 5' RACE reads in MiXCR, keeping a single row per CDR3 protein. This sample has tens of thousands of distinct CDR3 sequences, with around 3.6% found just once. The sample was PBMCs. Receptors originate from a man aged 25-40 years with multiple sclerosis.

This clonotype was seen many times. Here the CDR3 DNA reads TGCGCCAGCAGCTTGGAATGGGCGAACAGGGGAGCCAAAAACATTCAGTACTTC. It translates to CASSLEWANRGAKNIQYF. The chain joins TRBV5-1 to TRBJ2-4, with 7 nucleotides matching TRBD1. The CDR3 is made up of 18 amino acids. V was clipped by 0 bases and J by 0 bases; unmatched bases: 9. The V gene's germline CDR1 is SGHRS and CDR2 YFSETQ.

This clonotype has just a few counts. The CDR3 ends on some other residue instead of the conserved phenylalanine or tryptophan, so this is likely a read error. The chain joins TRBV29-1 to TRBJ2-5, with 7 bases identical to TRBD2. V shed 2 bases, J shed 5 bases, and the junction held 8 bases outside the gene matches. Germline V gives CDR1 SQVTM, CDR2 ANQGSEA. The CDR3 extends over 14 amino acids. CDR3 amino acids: CSVEWAGVVETQYN. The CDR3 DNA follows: TGCAGCGTTGAATGGGCGGGAGTAGTGGAGACCCAGTACAAC.

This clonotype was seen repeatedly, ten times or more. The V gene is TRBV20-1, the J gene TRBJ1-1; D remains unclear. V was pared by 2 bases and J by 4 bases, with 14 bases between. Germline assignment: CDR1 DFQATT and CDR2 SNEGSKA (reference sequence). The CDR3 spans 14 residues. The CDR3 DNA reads TGCAGTGCTAGATGGAGCAGTGTACCCACTGAAGCTTTCTTT. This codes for CSARWSSVPTEAFF.

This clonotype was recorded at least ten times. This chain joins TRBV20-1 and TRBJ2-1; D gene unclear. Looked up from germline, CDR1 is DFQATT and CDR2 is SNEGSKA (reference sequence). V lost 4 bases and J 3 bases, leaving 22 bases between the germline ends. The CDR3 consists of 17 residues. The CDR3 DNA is TGCAGTGCTAAATTTTTATCGGGCCCCAAAATCTACAATGAGCAGTTCTTC. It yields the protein CSAKFLSGPKIYNEQFF.

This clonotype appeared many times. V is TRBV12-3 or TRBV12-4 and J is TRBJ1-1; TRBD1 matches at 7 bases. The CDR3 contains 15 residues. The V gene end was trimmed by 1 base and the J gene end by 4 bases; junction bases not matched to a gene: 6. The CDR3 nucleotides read TGTGCCAGCAGTTTAGGACAGGGACGAGTCACTGAAGCTTTCTTT. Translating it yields CASSLGQGRVTEAFF.

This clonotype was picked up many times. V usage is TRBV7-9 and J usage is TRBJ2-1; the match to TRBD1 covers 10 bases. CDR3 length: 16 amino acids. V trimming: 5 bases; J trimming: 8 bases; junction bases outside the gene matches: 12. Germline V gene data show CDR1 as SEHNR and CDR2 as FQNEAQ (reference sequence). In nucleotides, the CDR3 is TGTGCCAGCAGCCCTTCGACGGGACAGGGGAGTGATGAGCAGTTCTTC. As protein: CASSPSTGQGSDEQFF.

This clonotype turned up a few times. The CDR3 sequence: CASSQDRVQTFSGNTIYF. Here the CDR3 DNA reads TGTGCCAGCAGCCAAGATCGGGTACAAACCTTCTCTGGAAACACCATATATTTT. This chain connects TRBV3-1 to TRBJ1-3; the D is unclear. CDR3 length equals 18 residues. V dropped 0 bases and J dropped 0 bases, with 15 bases sitting between them. Per the germline V gene, CDR1 is LGHDT and CDR2 is YNNKEL (reference sequence).

The CDR3 is CASSQGSRVDGYTF. CDR3 nucleotides: TGCGCCAGCAGCCAAGGGTCCAGGGTGGATGGCTACACCTTC. V gene TRBV4-1 combines with J gene TRBJ1-2; the D gene is possibly TRBD1 (5 bases). The CDR3 consists of 14 residues. V shed 1 base and J shed 6 bases, with 12 bases lying between them. Germline V gene data show CDR1 as MGHRA and CDR2 as YSYEKL.

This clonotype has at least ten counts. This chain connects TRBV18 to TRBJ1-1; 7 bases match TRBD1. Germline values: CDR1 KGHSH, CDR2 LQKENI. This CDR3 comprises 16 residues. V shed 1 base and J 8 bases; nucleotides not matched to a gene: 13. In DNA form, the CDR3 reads TGTGCCAGCTCACCACAGTCGGGGCAGGGGGTCATGGAAGCTTTCTTT. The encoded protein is CASSPQSGQGVMEAFF.

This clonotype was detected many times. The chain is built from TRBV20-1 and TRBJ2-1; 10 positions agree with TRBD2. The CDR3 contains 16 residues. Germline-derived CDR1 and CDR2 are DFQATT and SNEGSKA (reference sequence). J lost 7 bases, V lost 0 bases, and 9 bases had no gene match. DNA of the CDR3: TGCAGTGCTAGAGATCCAGCGGGAGGGCTAAGGAATGAGCAGTTCTTC. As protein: CSARDPAGGLRNEQFF.

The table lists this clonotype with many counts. CDR3 DNA sequence: TGTGCCAGCAGTGCTAACCGGAACACTGAAGCTTTCTTT. As protein: CASSANRNTEAFF. The V and J genes are TRBV6-1 and TRBJ1-1; no definite D call. The CDR3 runs 13 residues. The V end lost 4 bases, the J end lost 1 base, and 7 bases lay between the germline ends. The V gene's germline CDR1 is MNHNS and CDR2 SASEGT.

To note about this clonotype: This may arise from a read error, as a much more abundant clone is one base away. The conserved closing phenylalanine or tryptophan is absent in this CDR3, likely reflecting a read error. Written as DNA, the CDR3 is TGCAGCGTTCCTCCCGGACACCGGAGCAGCGGCTACACCTGC. Translating it yields CSVPPGHRSSGYTC. The rearrangement uses TRBV29-1 and TRBJ1-2; weak D call: TRBD1 (5 bases). Trimming shortened V by 5 bases and J by 8 bases, and 21 bases separated the two germline ends. The germline gives CDR1 SQVTM, CDR2 ANQGSEA. The CDR3 runs to 14 residues.

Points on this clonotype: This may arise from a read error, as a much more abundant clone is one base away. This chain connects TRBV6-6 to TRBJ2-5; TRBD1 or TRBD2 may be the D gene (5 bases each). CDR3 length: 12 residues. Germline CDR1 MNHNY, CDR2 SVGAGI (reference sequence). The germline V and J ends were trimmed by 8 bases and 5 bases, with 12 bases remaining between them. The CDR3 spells CASGSGRETQYF. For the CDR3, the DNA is TGTGCCAGCGGTTCGGGACGGGAGACCCAGTACTTC.

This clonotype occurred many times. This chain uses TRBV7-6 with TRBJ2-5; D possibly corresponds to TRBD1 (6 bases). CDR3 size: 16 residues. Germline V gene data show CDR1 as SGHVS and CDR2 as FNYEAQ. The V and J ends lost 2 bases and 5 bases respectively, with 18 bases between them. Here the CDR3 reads CASSLFPPQGLETQYF. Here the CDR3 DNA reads TGTGCCAGCAGCTTATTCCCCCCACAGGGTTTGGAGACCCAGTACTTC.

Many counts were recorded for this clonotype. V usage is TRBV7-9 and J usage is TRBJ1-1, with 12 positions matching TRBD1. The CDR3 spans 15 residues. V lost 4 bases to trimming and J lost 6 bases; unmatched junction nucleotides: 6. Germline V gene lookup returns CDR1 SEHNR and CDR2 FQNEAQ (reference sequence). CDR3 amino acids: CASSSGTGGRAEAFF. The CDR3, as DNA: TGTGCCAGCAGCTCAGGGACAGGGGGCAGGGCTGAAGCTTTCTTT.

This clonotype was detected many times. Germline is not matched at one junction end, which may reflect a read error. The CDR3 sequence: CASGDTGTGGSPLNF. DNA of the CDR3: TGTGCCAGCGGAGACACCGGGACAGGGGGTTCACCCCTCAACTTT. The gene calls are TRBV9 and TRBJ1-6; TRBD1 matches at 11 bases. The germline V gene has CDR1 SGDLS and CDR2 YYNGEE. CDR3 length: 15 amino acids.

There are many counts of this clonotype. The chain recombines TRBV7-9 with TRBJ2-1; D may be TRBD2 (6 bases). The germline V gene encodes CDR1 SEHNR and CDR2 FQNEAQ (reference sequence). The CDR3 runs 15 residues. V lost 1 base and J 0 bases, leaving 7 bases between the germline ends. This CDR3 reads CASSLGLVSYNEQFF. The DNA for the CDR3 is TGTGCCAGCAGCTTAGGACTAGTCTCCTACAATGAGCAGTTCTTC.

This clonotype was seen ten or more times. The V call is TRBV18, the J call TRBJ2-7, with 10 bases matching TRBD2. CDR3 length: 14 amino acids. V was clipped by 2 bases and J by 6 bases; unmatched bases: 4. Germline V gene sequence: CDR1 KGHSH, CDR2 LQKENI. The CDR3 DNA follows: TGTGCCAGCTCACCAAATCTAGCGGGAGCCGAGCAGTACTTC. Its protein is CASSPNLAGAEQYF.

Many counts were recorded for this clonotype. DNA of the CDR3: TGTGCCAGCAACAGAAGGGGGCCCGGCAATCAGCCCCAGCATTTT. Its protein is CASNRRGPGNQPQHF. V is TRBV28 and J is TRBJ1-5; TRBD1 matches 7 bases. Germline loops: CDR1 MDHEN, CDR2 SYDVKM. The junction had 8 bases not matched to a gene; V was cut back by 7 bases and J by 2 bases. The CDR3 consists of 15 residues.

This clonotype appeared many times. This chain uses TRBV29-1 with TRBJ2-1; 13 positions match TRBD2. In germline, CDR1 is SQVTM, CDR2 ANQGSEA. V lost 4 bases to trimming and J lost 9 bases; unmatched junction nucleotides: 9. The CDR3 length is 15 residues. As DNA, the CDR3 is TGCAGCGTTGGGAGGACTAGCGGGAGAGTAAGTGAGCAGTTCTTC. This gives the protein CSVGRTSGRVSEQFF.